These 4 T cell receptor beta chains originate from one sample sequenced in a study of T cell clonality in common variable immunodeficiency. The protocol was immunoSEQ multiplex PCR, while the TCRdb copy is restricted to in-frame clones and leaves out a portion. The specimen has 35,000 to 50,000 clones, none found just once. The source material was peripheral blood mononuclear cells. These receptors came from a person aged 18 to 70 in good health.

This clone occurred many times. Read data end 3 residues before the CDR3 end; the end is taken from the germline J gene. The rearrangement uses TRBV6-4 and TRBJ1-2; the match to TRBD1 covers 12 bases. Per the germline V gene, CDR1 is MRHNA and CDR2 is SNTAGT. The CDR3 covers 13 residues. This chain's CDR3 is CASSDWGQGAYTF. Incomplete CDR3 DNA: TGTGCCAGCAGTGACTGGGGACAGGGGGCA.

This clone was counted at least ten times. Germline and junction disagree at one end, which may indicate a read error. The read halts 3 residues ahead of the CDR3 end, with the missing end drawn from the germline J gene. The chain is built from TRBV7-7 and TRBJ2-5, with 7 bases fitting TRBD1. CDR1 and CDR2 from the germline V gene are SSHAT and FNYEAQ (reference sequence). The CDR3 spans 15 residues. CDR3 in amino acids: CASSSGTAYQETQYF. Incomplete CDR3 DNA: TGTGCTAGCAGCTCAGGGACAGCGTACCAAGAGACC.

This clone was observed at least ten times. Sequencing ends 3 residues short of the CDR3 end; the germline J gene provides the rest. The chain has TRBV20-1 and TRBJ2-2, with 8 positions matching TRBD2. Trimming cost V 2 bases and J 1 base; bases outside gene matches: 9. This CDR3 contains 17 residues. Looked up from germline, CDR1 is DFQATT and CDR2 is SNEGSKA (reference sequence). The covered CDR3 bases are TGCAGTGCTAGAAGAGCCGGGACTAGAGGGAACACCGGGGAG. Amino acids: CSARRAGTRGNTGE. The entire CDR3 sequence reads CSARRAGTRGNTGELFF.

This clone has ten or more counts. The read falls 3 residues short of the CDR3 end, and the missing part is taken from the germline J gene. V and J are TRBV4-2 and TRBJ2-1, with 7 bases identical to TRBD2. Germline trimming cut 0 bases from V and 2 bases from J; bases unmatched to any gene: 4. CDR3 length equals 16 residues. CDR1 and CDR2 (germline): LGHNA, YNFKEQ. The CDR3 sequence is CASSQELADTYNEQFF. The CDR3 bases that were read are TGTGCCAGCAGCCAAGAGCTAGCGGATACCTACAATGAG.